The 15 T cell receptor beta chains below all came from one sample that was sequenced in a study of T cell clonality in common variable immunodeficiency. Study-level results: Reportedly, TCR beta sequences from common variable immunodeficiency showed fewer deletions and N-nucleotide insertions.

Repertoires were generated with immunoSEQ multiplex PCR, while TCRdb's copy carries only in-frame clones and drops some. The repertoire yields 25,000 to 35,000 clones, none seen only once; the top ten contain 3% to 3.5%. Their antigens are not known. Sequences were obtained from peripheral blood mononuclear cells. The receptors shown here come from a human donor with common variable immunodeficiency.

Points on this clone: The CDR3 is cut off 3 residues early in the read; its end comes from the germline J gene. J is TRBJ2-1 and V is TRBV7-6, with TRBD2 identical over 11 bases. The germline V gene has CDR1 SGHVS and CDR2 FNYEAQ. CDR3 length: 17 residues. V lost 1 base, J lost 3 bases, and 5 bases stayed unmatched. The CDR3 loop is CASSLETSGGLYNEQFF. The sequenced CDR3 bases are TGTGCCAGCAGCTTAGAAACTAGCGGGGGACTCTACAATGAG.

This clone turned up a few times. The read ends 3 residues early relative to the CDR3; the germline J gene fills the gap. J is TRBJ2-7 and V is TRBV7-8; the D is unclear. V lost 5 bases, J lost 0 bases, and 5 bases lay in between. This CDR3 is 12 amino acids long. Per germline, CDR1 SGHVS and CDR2 FQNEAQ. The CDR3 region is CASSPRSYEQYF. The sequenced CDR3 bases are TGTGCCAGCAGCCCCCGCTCCTACGAG.

The chain's CDR3 is CASRGQGRGGNQPQHF. The sequenced part of the CDR3 DNA is TGTGCCAGTAGGGGACAGGGAAGAGGAGGCAATCAGCCC. This chain links TRBV19 with TRBJ1-5; 9 bases are shared with TRBD1. The CDR3 end lies 3 residues beyond the end of the read and is filled in from the germline J gene. This CDR3 has 16 residues. V shed 6 bases and J 2 bases; nucleotides not matched to a gene: 8. Germline V gene sequence: CDR1 LNHDA, CDR2 SQIVND (reference sequence).

The table lists this clone with a few counts. The CDR3 extends 3 residues past the end of the read, so its final part is completed from the germline J gene. V usage is TRBV18 and J usage is TRBJ2-1; 9 positions agree with TRBD1. Germline trimming cut 6 bases from V and 5 bases from J; bases unmatched to any gene: 14. Germline CDR1 reads KGHSH; CDR2 reads LQKENI. The length of the CDR3 is 17 residues. CDR3 residues: CASSLLTGTGKDNEQFF. The sequenced part of the CDR3 DNA is TGTGCCAGCTCTCTCCTAACCGGGACAGGGAAGGACAATGAG.

Note on this clone: The read stops 3 residues short of the end of the CDR3; the missing end is completed from the germline J gene. The chain carries TRBV2 and TRBJ1-2; a weak D match, TRBD1 (5 bases). The CDR3 totals 15 residues. The V gene's germline CDR1 is SNHLY and CDR2 FYNNEI. The V end was cut by 3 bases, the J end by 4 bases, with 15 bases between. The CDR3 DNA, read in part, is TGTGCCAGCAGTGATAGGGCAGGGAAGAGCTATGGC. It codes for CASSDRAGKSYG. The complete CDR3 reads CASSDRAGKSYGYTF. Combining the CDR3 with reference TRBV2 and TRBJ1-2 gives the whole variable domain EPEVTQTPSHQVTQMGQEVILRCVPISNHLYFYWYRQILGQKVEFLVSFYNNEISEKSEIFDDQFSVERPDGSNFTLKIRSTKLEDSAMYFCASSDRAGKSYGYTFGSGTRLTVV.

A word on this clone: The read comes to an end 3 residues before the CDR3 does, leaving the germline J gene to fill in the end. V is TRBV5-1 and J is TRBJ2-7; 11 positions agree with TRBD1. The CDR3 is 16 residues long. With V trimmed by 4 bases and J by 4 bases, 10 bases remained unmatched. Germline V gene data show CDR1 as SGHRS and CDR2 as YFSETQ. The CDR3 DNA, read in part, is TGCGCCAGCAGCCCTGGACAGGGGGCGAGGGGATACGAG. It specifies CASSPGQGARGYE. The complete CDR3 sequence is CASSPGQGARGYEQYF.

This clone has a handful of counts. Sequencing ends 3 residues short of the CDR3 end; the germline J gene provides the rest. The chain joins TRBV6-1 to TRBJ2-1, with 12 bases identical to TRBD2. The CDR3 covers 17 residues. Germline V gene sequence: CDR1 MNHNS, CDR2 SASEGT. After removal of 5 bases from V and 8 bases from J, the junction contained 13 bases not matched to a gene. The part of the CDR3 DNA that was read is TGTGCCAGCAGTAAAGACGTGGGGACTAGCGGGTTCGATGAG. It specifies CASSKDVGTSGFDE. The full-length CDR3 reads as CASSKDVGTSGFDEQFF.

This clone has ten or more counts. The read ends 3 residues before the CDR3 terminus; that terminus is restored from the germline J gene. This chain uses TRBV5-1 with TRBJ2-5; TRBD1 aligns across 8 bases. Germline CDR1 is SGHRS and CDR2 is YFSETQ. V shed 0 bases and J 1 base; nucleotides not matched to a gene: 5. This CDR3 has 16 residues. CDR3 loop: CASSLGDRGTQETQYF. CDR3 DNA (partial): TGCGCCAGCAGCTTGGGTGACAGGGGAACCCAAGAGACC.

In regard to this clone: The read terminates 3 residues before the CDR3 end, so the remaining end is supplied by the germline J gene. The chain employs TRBV18 and TRBJ2-3; TRBD2 is a possible D gene (5 bases). V lost 1 base, J lost 1 base, and 12 bases lay in between. Germline assignment: CDR1 KGHSH and CDR2 LQKENI. The CDR3 has 16 residues. This CDR3 is CASSPLAGTRTDTQYF. Incomplete CDR3 DNA: TGTGCCAGCTCACCACTGGCGGGCACTCGCACAGATACG.

This clone was seen only a few times. The read halts 3 residues ahead of the CDR3 end, with the missing end drawn from the germline J gene. This chain connects TRBV7-9 to TRBJ2-7, with TRBD1 as a possible D gene (5 bases). From germline, CDR1 is SEHNR and CDR2 FQNEAQ (reference sequence). Trimming removed 4 bases at V and 5 bases at J, with 12 bases between. The CDR3 consists of 13 residues. CDR3 sequence: CASSSGLRDEQYF. The part of the CDR3 DNA that was read is TGTGCCAGCAGCTCAGGGCTCCGGGACGAG.

Comments on this clone: The CDR3 end is not reached by the read, which stops 3 residues before it; the germline J gene fills it in. This chain joins TRBV7-2 and TRBJ2-2; weak D call: TRBD1 (6 bases). Germline CDR1 reads SGHTA; CDR2 reads FQGNSA. The CDR3 runs to 15 residues. The V end was cut by 3 bases, the J end by 4 bases, with 12 bases between. The CDR3 spells CASSLYLGATGELFF. The sequenced part of the CDR3 DNA is TGTGCCAGCAGCTTGTACCTGGGGGCCACCGGGGAG.

Many counts were recorded for this clone. The sequence runs out 3 residues before the end of the CDR3; the remainder is reconstructed from the germline J gene. This chain links TRBV10-3 with TRBJ2-2; tentative D call: TRBD1 (5 bases). The CDR3 sequence is 15 residues long. V shed 8 bases and J shed 0 bases, with 13 bases lying between them. CDR1 is ENHRY, CDR2 SYGVKD, per germline. The CDR3 bases that were read are TGTGCCATCCTCAGACAGTTTACGAACACCGGGGAG. Amino acid sequence: CAILRQFTNTGE. The whole CDR3 protein is CAILRQFTNTGELFF.

In this sample, this clone turned up a few times. The CDR3 goes on 3 residues after the read ends, and that part is filled in from the germline J gene. The chain combines TRBV7-9 with TRBJ1-2; 10 bases fit TRBD1. The germline CDR1 and CDR2 sequences are SEHNR and FQNEAQ (reference sequence). V shed 5 bases, J shed 3 bases, and the junction held 6 bases outside the gene matches. The CDR3 loop spans 15 amino acids. CDR3 DNA, as far as it was read: TGTGCCAGCAGCCCGGGACAGGGGCGGGACTATGGC. Its protein is CASSPGQGRDYG. The complete CDR3 sequence is CASSPGQGRDYGYTF.

This clone was counted at least ten times. The read halts 3 residues ahead of the CDR3 end, with the missing end drawn from the germline J gene. The V gene is TRBV10-3, the J gene TRBJ2-3; 8 nucleotides align to TRBD1. Germline values: CDR1 ENHRY, CDR2 SYGVKD. The ends lost 2 bases at V and 0 bases at J; junction bases unmatched: 4. The CDR3 totals 16 residues. CDR3 DNA, as far as it was read: TGTGCCATCAGTGAGAACAGGGGGGCTAGCACAGATACG. This translates into CAISENRGASTDT. From start to end, the CDR3 is CAISENRGASTDTQYF.

This clone was picked up many times. The DNA ends 3 residues before the CDR3 does, and the rest of the CDR3 is filled in from the germline J gene. This chain connects TRBV20-1 to TRBJ1-5, with D perhaps TRBD1 (6 bases). Trimming removed 5 bases at V and 3 bases at J, with 8 bases between. The germline V gene has CDR1 DFQATT and CDR2 SNEGSKA (reference sequence). There are 12 residues in the CDR3. The sequenced CDR3 bases are TGCAGTGCTTGGGACAACAATCAGCCC. Protein sequence: CSAWDNNQP. The full CDR3 reads CSAWDNNQPQHF.